Listed below are T cell receptor beta chains from one sample, sequenced in a study of Ad26.COV2.S vaccination and SARS-CoV-2 variants. The method was immunoSEQ multiplex PCR; TCRdb's version includes in-frame clones alone and lacks a portion of them. Here the sample spans about 440,000 clones, less than 95% being singletons. The material was peripheral blood, obtained in a trial of Ad26.COV2.S vaccine versus placebo. The receptors were gathered from a person aged 18-60 years who received the Ad26.COV2.S COVID-19 vaccine or a placebo. Both conserved end residues are part of each CDR3. D genes are given only for firm matches. The size of a clone is reported for some rows only, either as once, few or many, or as a class for expanded clones.

j_call | clone_size | d_call | v_call | cdr3_nt | cdr3_aa
TRBJ1-5 | few | NA | TRBV15 | TGTGCCACCAGCACCTCAAGGTCGGTTTATAGCAATCAGCCCCAGCATTTT | CATSTSRSVYSNQPQHF
TRBJ2-1 | once | NA | TRBV30 | TGTGCCTGGTCCCAGGGGGAGCAGTTCTTC | CAWSQGEQFF
TRBJ2-6 | NA | TRBD1 | TRBV15 | TGTGCCACCAGCAGGACAGGGCAGGTCTCTGGGGCCAACGTCCTGACTTTC | CATSRTGQVSGANVLTF
TRBJ2-5 | NA | TRBD1 | TRBV5-4 | TGTGCCAGCAGCTCGGGACAGGACGTCCAAGAGACCCAGTACTTC | CASSSGQDVQETQYF
TRBJ2-1 | NA | NA | TRBV15 | TGTGCCACCAGCAGTGTAAAGCGTGATTACAATGAGCAGTTCTTC | CATSSVKRDYNEQFF
TRBJ1-1 | NA | TRBD1 | TRBV9 | TGTGCCAGCAGCGCGGGACAGGTGAACACTGAAGCTTTCTTT | CASSAGQVNTEAFF
TRBJ2-3 | NA | NA | TRBV9 | TGTGCCAGCAGCGAGTCAGGGAGGACAGGCACAGATACGCAGTATTTT | CASSESGRTGTDTQYF
TRBJ2-5 | NA | NA | TRBV5-4 | TGTGCCAGCAGCTTGGTGGGGGTTGAGGAGACCCAGTACTTC | CASSLVGVEETQYF
TRBJ2-7 | NA | NA | TRBV7-8 | TGTGCCAGCAGTCGAGGACTCGACTACGAGCAGTACTTC | CASSRGLDYEQYF
TRBJ2-7 | NA | NA | TRBV15 | TGTGCCACCAGCAGAGATAGCCAGCACTCCTACGAGCAGTACTTC | CATSRDSQHSYEQYF
TRBJ1-1 | NA | NA | TRBV6-5 | TGTGCCAGCAGTTACACTCCCAACACTGAAGCTTTCTTT | CASSYTPNTEAFF
TRBJ2-3 | once | NA | TRBV5-6 | TGTGCCAGCAGCTTGTCAGGGCGAGATACGCAGTATTTT | CASSLSGRDTQYF
TRBJ1-1 | NA | NA | TRBV28 | TGTGCCAGCGACGGACCGAACACTGAAGCTTTCTTT | CASDGPNTEAFF
TRBJ2-5 | NA | NA | TRBV11-2 | TGTGCCAGCAGCTCCAGGGACCTGGGGGAGACCCAGTACTTC | CASSSRDLGETQYF
TRBJ2-7 | NA | NA | TRBV2 | TGTGCCAGCAGTGTTGGCCTTCCCTACGAGCAGTACTTC | CASSVGLPYEQYF
TRBJ2-7 | NA | TRBD1 | TRBV6-2/TRBV6-3 | TGTGCCAGCAGTCCCGGGACAGGGGGGAACGAGCAGTACTTC | CASSPGTGGNEQYF
TRBJ2-1 | NA | NA | TRBV11-1 | TGTGCCAGCAGCTTAGGGTGGAACAATGAGCAGTTCTTC | CASSLGWNNEQFF
TRBJ2-3 | NA | NA | TRBV7-3 | TGTGCCAGCAGCTTAGGGACCCCCGGGGCGGGTGGCCTCCCCACAGATACGCAGTATTTT | CASSLGTPGAGGLPTDTQYF
TRBJ2-1 | once | TRBD2 | TRBV11-2 | TGTGCCAGCAGCTTAGTCCCCGCGGGAGGGATCTACAATGAGCAGTTCTTC | CASSLVPAGGIYNEQFF
TRBJ2-3 | NA | NA | TRBV27 | TGTGCCAGCAGTTCATCCGGGACACATGGAGATACGCAGTATTTT | CASSSSGTHGDTQYF
TRBJ2-1 | NA | NA | TRBV18 | TGTGCCAGCTCACCAATGACGAGCTCCTACAATGAGCAGTTCTTC | CASSPMTSSYNEQFF
TRBJ2-6 | once | NA | TRBV7-6 | TGTGCCAGCAGCCTGGGGGCCGTTTCTGGGGCCAACGTCCTGACTTTC | CASSLGAVSGANVLTF
TRBJ2-1 | NA | NA | TRBV27 | TGTGCCAGCAGTTCTCAGACCTACAATGAGCAGTTCTTC | CASSSQTYNEQFF
TRBJ1-6 | NA | NA | TRBV10-2 | TGCGCCAGCAGGGAAAAAGGGGGAAGAAATTCACCCCTCCACTTT | CASREKGGRNSPLHF